This entry describes one T cell receptor (beta chain). Sequencing used immunoSEQ multiplex PCR; TCRdb keeps in-frame clones, though not all of them. The repertoire consists of approximately 200,000 clones, with approximately 86% occurring once and the leading ten covering approximately 4.8%. This record comes from a study of blood T cell repertoires in COVID-19. V was trimmed by 3 bases and J by 5 bases, leaving 16 bases between them. Germline-derived CDR1 and CDR2 are KGHSH and LQKENI. This CDR3 is built from 15 residues. Sequencing was carried out using PBMCs or T cells enriched from blood (not recorded which). The chain employs TRBV18 and TRBJ1-2; weak D call: TRBD1 (6 bases). The sequence derives from a woman aged 25-40 years who had been exposed to COVID-19. CDR3: CASSPDRGSTYGYTF. In nucleotides, the CDR3 is TGTGCCAGCTCACCGGATAGGGGGTCTACGTATGGCTACACCTTC.